The rows below give T cell receptor beta chains drawn from one sample of a study of T cells in Graves' hyperthyroidism and ophthalmopathy. TCRdb redid the calling of the multiplex PCR reads with MiXCR, one entry per CDR3 protein. The sample contains roughly 380,000 distinct CDR3 sequences, about 15% of which appear only once. The source material was blood. These receptors came from a woman aged 60-75 years with Graves' hyperthyroidism. Each CDR3 is given with its conserved first and last residue. A D gene is named only where the DNA matches it firmly. Clone size is not always given. Where it is, it says once, few, many or a class for expanded clones.

>TRBJ2-7|many|TRBD2|TRBV3-1
TGTGCCAGCAGCCAAGATGCACGGACGACTAGCGGGTGGTCGTACGAGCAGTACTTC
CASSQDARTTSGWSYEQYF
>TRBJ2-7|few|-|TRBV10-3
TGTGCCATCAGTGGGGGGGCGTCCGGGGGTTCGTACGAGCAGTACTTC
CAISGGASGGSYEQYF
>TRBJ2-2|many|-|TRBV7-9
TGTGCCAGCAGCTCAGCAGAGAACACCGGGGAGCTGTTTTTT
CASSSAENTGELFF
>TRBJ2-7|many|TRBD1|TRBV20-1
TGCAGTGCTGGGGGACAGGGGGCTCTCTACGAGCAGTACTTC
CSAGGQGALYEQYF
>TRBJ2-1|-|-|TRBV11-1
TGTGCCAGCTATAATGGCCGTGAGCAGTTCTTC
CASYNGREQFF
>TRBJ2-1|few|-|TRBV20-1
TGCAGTGCTTCCCCTCGGGACTCAATTACCAATGAGCAGTTCTTC
CSASPRDSITNEQFF
>TRBJ2-3|many|TRBD2|TRBV6-1
TGTGCCAGCACCCGGACTAGCGGTAGCACAGATACGCAGTATTTT
CASTRTSGSTDTQYF
>TRBJ1-2|many|TRBD1|TRBV24-1
TGTGCCACCAGTGTCACGACGGGACAGGGGAATGGCTACACCTTC
CATSVTTGQGNGYTF
>TRBJ2-7|many|-|TRBV7-9
TGTGCCAGCAGCTTACTGCAAGGAGCCGAGCAGTACTTC
CASSLLQGAEQYF
>TRBJ1-5|many|-|TRBV5-8
TGTGCCAGCAGCGCCCAGGAGGGCTACAATCAGCCCCAGCATTTT
CASSAQEGYNQPQHF
>TRBJ2-7|few|-|TRBV5-1
TGCGCCAGCAGCTCCCATCAGGACGGAATCTACGAGCAGTACTTC
CASSSHQDGIYEQYF
>TRBJ2-4|few|-|TRBV29-1
TGCAGCGTTGATAGTTTGGCGATTCAGTACTTC
CSVDSLAIQYF
>TRBJ2-7|many|-|TRBV7-2
TGTGCCAGCAGCTTAAGCGCCGGATCGCGAGTCTACGAGCAGTACTTC
CASSLSAGSRVYEQYF
>TRBJ2-2|-|TRBD2|TRBV18
TGTGCCAGCTCCAGTAGCGGGAGTCAGAACACCGGGGAGCTGTTTTTT
CASSSSGSQNTGELFF
>TRBJ2-7|many|TRBD1|TRBV2
TGTGCCAGCAAAACGGGACAGGGGCCCTACGAGCAGTACTTC
CASKTGQGPYEQYF
>TRBJ1-2|many|TRBD1|TRBV2
TGTGCCAGCGGACCGTACAGGGGGGACTATGGCTACACCTTC
CASGPYRGDYGYTF
>TRBJ1-2|few|TRBD1|TRBV12-3/TRBV12-4
TGTGCCAGCAGTTTGCGACAGGGGGCTTATACGGGCTACACCTTC
CASSLRQGAYTGYTF
>TRBJ2-5|many|-|TRBV11-3
TGTGCCAGCACCGAGATGGGGGGCTCAGAGACCCAGTACTTC
CASTEMGGSETQYF
>TRBJ1-5|many|TRBD1|TRBV24-1
TGTGCCATTCTGACAGGGGGAATTGGCAATCAGCCCCAGCATTTT
CAILTGGIGNQPQHF
>TRBJ2-7|many|-|TRBV3-1
TGTGCCAGCAGCCCTGTCGGACAGAAAAAGCAGTACTTC
CASSPVGQKKQYF
>TRBJ2-7|few|TRBD1|TRBV20-1
TGCAGTGCTAGAGATATTGGGACAGGGGCGGCCTACGAGCAGTACTTC
CSARDIGTGAAYEQYF
>TRBJ2-2|many|TRBD2|TRBV12-3/TRBV12-4
TGTGCCAGCAGCCTTGGACTAGCGGGCACCGGGGAGCTGTTTTTT
CASSLGLAGTGELFF
>TRBJ2-7|many|TRBD1|TRBV11-2
TGTGCCAGCAGCTTAGTTGGGGGGGACAGGGGCGAGCAGTACTTC
CASSLVGGDRGEQYF
>TRBJ2-7|-|-|TRBV5-1
TGCGCCAGCAGCCCTCGCCCCAGCTCCTACGAGAAGTACTTC
CASSPRPSSYEKYF
>TRBJ2-5|many|TRBD1|TRBV19
TGTGCCAGCGGGACAGGGGGCGAAGAGACCCAGTACTTC
CASGTGGEETQYF
>TRBJ2-1|many|TRBD2|TRBV6-2/TRBV6-3
TGTGCCAGCGTCCTAGCGGGAGGCGGCAATGAGCAGTTCTTC
CASVLAGGGNEQFF
>TRBJ1-2|few|-|TRBV12-5
TGTGCTAGTGGTCCCGGGGGGGGCAACCTTACAGGGTGGTATGGCTACACCTTC
CASGPGGGNLTGWYGYTF
>TRBJ2-3|many|TRBD2|TRBV27
TGTGCCAGCCGGGGGGGAGGGACTATGGGCAAAGACACAGATACGCAGTATTTT
CASRGGGTMGKDTDTQYF
>TRBJ2-7|many|TRBD2|TRBV5-5
TGTGCCAGCAGCAACGGACTAGCATCCCCCTACGAGCAGTACTTC
CASSNGLASPYEQYF
>TRBJ2-7|many|-|TRBV12-3/TRBV12-4
TGTGCCAGCAGTTTCCCAGAGGCAACCTACGAGCAGTACTTC
CASSFPEATYEQYF
>TRBJ2-5|-|-|TRBV7-9
TGCGCCAGCAGCATGAACCAAGAGACCCAGTACTTC
CASSMNQETQYF
>TRBJ2-2|many|-|TRBV2
TGTGCCAGCAGTGATCTAGGGATCGGCGGGGAGCTGTTTTTT
CASSDLGIGGELFF
>TRBJ2-3|many|TRBD2|TRBV20-1
TGCAGTGCCACCCTAGCGGGAGCGTGGGAAACAGATACGCAGTATTTT
CSATLAGAWETDTQYF
>TRBJ1-4|many|TRBD1|TRBV18
TGTGCCAGCTCACCACGACAGGGGTCTAATGAAAAACTGTTTTTT
CASSPRQGSNEKLFF
>TRBJ2-1|few|TRBD2|TRBV20-1
TGCAGTGCTGACACTAGCGGGAGTGGGTACAATGAGCAGTTCTTC
CSADTSGSGYNEQFF
>TRBJ1-1|many|-|TRBV18
TGTGCCAGCTTGAGGAACACTGAAGCTTTCTTT
CASLRNTEAFF
>TRBJ1-1|many|-|TRBV20-1
TGCAGTGCTAGAGATCGACGGACGAACACTGAAGCTTTCTTT
CSARDRRTNTEAFF